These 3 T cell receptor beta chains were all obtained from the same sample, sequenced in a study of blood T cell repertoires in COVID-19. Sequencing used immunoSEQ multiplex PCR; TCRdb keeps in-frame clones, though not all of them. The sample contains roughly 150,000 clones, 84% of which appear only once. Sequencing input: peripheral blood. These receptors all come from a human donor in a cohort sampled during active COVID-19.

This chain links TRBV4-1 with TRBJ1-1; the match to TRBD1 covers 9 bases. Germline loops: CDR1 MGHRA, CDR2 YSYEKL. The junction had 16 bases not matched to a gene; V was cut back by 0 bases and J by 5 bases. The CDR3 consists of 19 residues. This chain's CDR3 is CASSQDHGRGRDRVTEAFF. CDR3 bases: TGCGCCAGCAGCCAAGATCACGGTAGGGGTCGGGACAGGGTTACTGAAGCTTTCTTT.

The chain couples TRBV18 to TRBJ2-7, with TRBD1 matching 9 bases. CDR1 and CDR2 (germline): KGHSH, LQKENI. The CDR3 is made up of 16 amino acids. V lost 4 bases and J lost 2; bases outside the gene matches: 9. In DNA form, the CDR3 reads TGTGCCAGCTCACGCGAACAGGGGGCTCTCGCCTACGAGCAGTACTTC. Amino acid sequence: CASSREQGALAYEQYF.

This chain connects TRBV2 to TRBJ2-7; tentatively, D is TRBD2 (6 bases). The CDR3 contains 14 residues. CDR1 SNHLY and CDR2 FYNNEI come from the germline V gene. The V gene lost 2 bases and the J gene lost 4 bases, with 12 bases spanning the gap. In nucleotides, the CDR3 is TGTGCCAGCAGTGAACTAGCGAACCAATACGAGCAGTACGTC. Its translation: CASSELANQYEQYV.